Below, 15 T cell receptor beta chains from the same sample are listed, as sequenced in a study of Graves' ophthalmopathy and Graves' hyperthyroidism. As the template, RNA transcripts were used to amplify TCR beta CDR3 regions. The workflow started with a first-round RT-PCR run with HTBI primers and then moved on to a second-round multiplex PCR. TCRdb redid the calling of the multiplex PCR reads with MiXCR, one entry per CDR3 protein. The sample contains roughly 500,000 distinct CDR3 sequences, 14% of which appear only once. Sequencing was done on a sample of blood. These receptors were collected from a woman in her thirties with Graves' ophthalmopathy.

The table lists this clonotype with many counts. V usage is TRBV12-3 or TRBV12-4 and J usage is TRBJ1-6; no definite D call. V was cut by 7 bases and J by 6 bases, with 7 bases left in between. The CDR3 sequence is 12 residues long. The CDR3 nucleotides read TGTGCCAGCAATAGATTTAATTCACCCCTCCACTTT. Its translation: CASNRFNSPLHF.

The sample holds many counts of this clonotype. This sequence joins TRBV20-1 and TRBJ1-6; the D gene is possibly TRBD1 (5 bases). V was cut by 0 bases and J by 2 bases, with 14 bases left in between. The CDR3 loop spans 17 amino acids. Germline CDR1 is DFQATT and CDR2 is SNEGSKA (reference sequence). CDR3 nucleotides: TGCAGTGCTAGAGATGGTTCCAGGGTCACCTATAATTCACCCCTCCACTTT. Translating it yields CSARDGSRVTYNSPLHF.

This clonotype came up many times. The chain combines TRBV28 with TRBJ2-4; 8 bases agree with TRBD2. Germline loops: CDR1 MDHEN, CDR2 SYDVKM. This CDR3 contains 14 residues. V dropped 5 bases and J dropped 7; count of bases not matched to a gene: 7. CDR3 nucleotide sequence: TGTGCCAGCAGTCTCGGGGGGGGAAATAACATTCAGTACTTC. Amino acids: CASSLGGGNNIQYF.

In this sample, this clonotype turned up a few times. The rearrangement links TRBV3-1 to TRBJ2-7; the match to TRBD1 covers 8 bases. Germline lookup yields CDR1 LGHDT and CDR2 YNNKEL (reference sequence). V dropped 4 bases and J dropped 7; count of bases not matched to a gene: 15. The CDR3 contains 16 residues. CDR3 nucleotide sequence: TGTGCCAGCAGCCCAGTTACGGGGGACAGGCTCTATGAGCAGTACTTC. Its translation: CASSPVTGDRLYEQYF.

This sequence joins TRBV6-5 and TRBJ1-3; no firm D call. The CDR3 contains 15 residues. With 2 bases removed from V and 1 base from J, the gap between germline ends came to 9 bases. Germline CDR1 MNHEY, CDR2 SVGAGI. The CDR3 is CASSYAEYSGNTIYF. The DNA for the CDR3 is TGTGCCAGCAGTTACGCCGAGTATTCTGGAAACACCATATATTTT.

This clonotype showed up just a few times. CDR3 DNA: TGCAGTGCTAGTCTCGGCGAGCAGTACTTC. Translation gives CSASLGEQYF. The chain has TRBV20-1 and TRBJ2-7; D is undetermined. V gave up 3 bases and J gave up 6 bases, with 6 bases separating them. Germline V CDR1 and CDR2: DFQATT, SNEGSKA (reference sequence). The CDR3 is made up of 10 amino acids.

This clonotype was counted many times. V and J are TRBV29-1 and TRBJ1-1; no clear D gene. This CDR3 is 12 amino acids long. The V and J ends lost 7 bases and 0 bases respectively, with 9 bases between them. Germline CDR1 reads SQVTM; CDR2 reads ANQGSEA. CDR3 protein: CSAMGLNTEAFF. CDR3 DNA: TGCAGCGCCATGGGCCTGAACACTGAAGCTTTCTTT. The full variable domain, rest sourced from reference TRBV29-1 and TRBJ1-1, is SAVISQKPSRDICQRGTSLTIQCQVDSQVTMMFWYRQQPGQSLTLIATANQGSEATYESGFVIDKFPISRPNLTFSTLTVSNMSPEDSSIYLCSAMGLNTEAFFGQGTRLTVV.

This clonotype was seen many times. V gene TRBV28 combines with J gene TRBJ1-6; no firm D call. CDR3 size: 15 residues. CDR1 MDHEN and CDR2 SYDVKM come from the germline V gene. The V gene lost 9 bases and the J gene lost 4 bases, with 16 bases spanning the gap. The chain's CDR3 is CASSPLWPYNSPLHF. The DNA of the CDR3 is TGTGCCAGTTCCCCCCTCTGGCCGTATAATTCACCCCTCCACTTT.

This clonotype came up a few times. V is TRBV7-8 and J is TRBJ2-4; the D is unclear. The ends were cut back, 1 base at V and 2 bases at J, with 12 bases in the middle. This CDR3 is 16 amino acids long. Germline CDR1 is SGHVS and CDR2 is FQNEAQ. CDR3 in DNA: TGTGCCAGCAGCTTAGAACCGGGCCCCACCAAAAACATTCAGTACTTC. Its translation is CASSLEPGPTKNIQYF.

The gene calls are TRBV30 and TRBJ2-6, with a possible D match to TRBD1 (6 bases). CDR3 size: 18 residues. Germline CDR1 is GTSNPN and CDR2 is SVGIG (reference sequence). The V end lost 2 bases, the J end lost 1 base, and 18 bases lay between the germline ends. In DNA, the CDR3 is TGTGCCTGGAGTTTTTTCGGACAGACGTCTTCTGGGGCCAACGTCCTGACTTTC. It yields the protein CAWSFFGQTSSGANVLTF.

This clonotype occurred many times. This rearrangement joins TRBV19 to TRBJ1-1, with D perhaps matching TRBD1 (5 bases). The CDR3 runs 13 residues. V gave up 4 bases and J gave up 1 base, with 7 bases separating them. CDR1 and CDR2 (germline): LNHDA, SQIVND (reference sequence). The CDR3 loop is CASSKGRNTEAFF. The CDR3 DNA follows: TGTGCCAGTAGTAAGGGACGGAACACTGAAGCTTTCTTT.

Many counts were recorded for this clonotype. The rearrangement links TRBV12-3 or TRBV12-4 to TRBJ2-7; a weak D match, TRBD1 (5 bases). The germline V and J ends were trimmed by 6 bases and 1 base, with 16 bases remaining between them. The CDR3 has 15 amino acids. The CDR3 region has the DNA TGTGCCAGCAGACCCAGGGCGTCCTTATCCTACGAGCAGTACTTC. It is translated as CASRPRASLSYEQYF.

The CDR3 protein is CASSPPPGGRTLGAFF. CDR3 bases: TGTGCCAGCAGCCCCCCCCCTGGGGGTCGGACCCTAGGAGCTTTCTTT. The chain combines TRBV11-1 with TRBJ1-1; possibly TRBD1 for D (5 bases). CDR3 length: 16 residues. Germline CDR1 is SGHAT and CDR2 is FQDESV (reference sequence). V lost 5 bases and J 10 bases, leaving 26 bases between the germline ends.

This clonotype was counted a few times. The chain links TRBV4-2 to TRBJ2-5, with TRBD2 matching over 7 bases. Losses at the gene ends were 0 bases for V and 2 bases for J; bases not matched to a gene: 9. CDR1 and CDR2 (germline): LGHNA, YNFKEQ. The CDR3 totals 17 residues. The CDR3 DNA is TGTGCCAGCAGCCAAGATCGGGAGCGGGGTTTTCAAGAGACCCAGTACTTC. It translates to CASSQDRERGFQETQYF.

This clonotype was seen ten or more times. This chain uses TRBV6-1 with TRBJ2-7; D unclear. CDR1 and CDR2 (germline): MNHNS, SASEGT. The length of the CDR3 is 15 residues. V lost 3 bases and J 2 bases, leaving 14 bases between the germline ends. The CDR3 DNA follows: TGTGCCAGCAGTGACGGGTTGGTAAATACCTACGAGCAGTACTTC. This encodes CASSDGLVNTYEQYF.